The clone carrying this T cell receptor beta chain was recorded only once. Its antigen is unknown. The data belong to a study of shared clonotypes between healthy human individuals. V gave up 6 bases and J gave up 0 bases, with 18 bases separating them. This CDR3 is built from 16 residues. Per germline, CDR1 LNHDA and CDR2 SQIVND (reference sequence). Naive CD8 cells lacked CD45RO and underwent positive selection for CCR7, leaving out terminally differentiated effector memory CD45RA+ cells. Donors, healthy HIV-negative adults, lacked recent acute infections or vaccinations. Template for every sorted-subset replicate PCR totaled about 200 ng DNA, roughly 30,000 T cell genomes. Data came from immunoSEQ multiplex PCR; TCRdb stores just in-frame clones and leaves some out. The sample carries hundreds of thousands of clones, about 96% recorded once. Overall study results and limits: Only blood underwent sampling, and tissue repertoires likely differ.

V and J are TRBV19 and TRBJ2-7; D not certain. This clonotype was sampled from a woman aged 30 to 39 in good health. The material sequenced was naive CD8+ T cells sorted from blood. In DNA form, the CDR3 reads TGTGCCAGTAGCGATGGGTGGGCCGAAAGCTCCTACGAGCAGTACTTC. Its protein product is CASSDGWAESSYEQYF.